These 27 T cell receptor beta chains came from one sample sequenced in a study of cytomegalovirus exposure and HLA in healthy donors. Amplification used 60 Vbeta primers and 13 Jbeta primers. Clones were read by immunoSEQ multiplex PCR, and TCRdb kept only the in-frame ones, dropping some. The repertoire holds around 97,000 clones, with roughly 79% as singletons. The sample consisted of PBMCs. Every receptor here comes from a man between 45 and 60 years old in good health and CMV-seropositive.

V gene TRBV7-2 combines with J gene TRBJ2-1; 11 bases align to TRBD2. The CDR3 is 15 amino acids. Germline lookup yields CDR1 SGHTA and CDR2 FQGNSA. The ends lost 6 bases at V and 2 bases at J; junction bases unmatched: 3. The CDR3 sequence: CASRGTSGAYNEQFF. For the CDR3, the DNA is TGTGCCAGCAGAGGGACTAGCGGAGCCTACAATGAGCAGTTCTTC.

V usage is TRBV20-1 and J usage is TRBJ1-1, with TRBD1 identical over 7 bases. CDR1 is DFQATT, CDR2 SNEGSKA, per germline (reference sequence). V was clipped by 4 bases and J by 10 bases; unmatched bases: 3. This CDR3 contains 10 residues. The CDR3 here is CSATTGVAFF. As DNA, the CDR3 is TGCAGTGCTACCACAGGGGTAGCTTTCTTT.

The CDR3 region has the DNA TGTGCCAGTCGGACAGCGAAAAACATTCAGTACTTC. Amino acid sequence: CASRTAKNIQYF. The gene calls are TRBV19 and TRBJ2-4, with a tentative D call TRBD1 (6 bases). The CDR3 is 12 residues long. V was cut by 8 bases and J by 4 bases, with 9 bases left in between. The germline CDR1 and CDR2 sequences are LNHDA and SQIVND (reference sequence).

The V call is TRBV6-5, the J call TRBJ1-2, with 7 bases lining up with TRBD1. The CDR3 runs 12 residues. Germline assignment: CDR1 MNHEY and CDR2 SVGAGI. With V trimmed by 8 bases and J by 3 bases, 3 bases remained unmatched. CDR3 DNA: TGTGCCAGCGGTGACAGGGACTATGGCTACACCTTC. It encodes CASGDRDYGYTF.

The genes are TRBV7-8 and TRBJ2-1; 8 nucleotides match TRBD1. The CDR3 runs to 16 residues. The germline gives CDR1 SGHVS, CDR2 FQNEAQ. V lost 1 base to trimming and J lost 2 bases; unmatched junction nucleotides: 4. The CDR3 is CASSLEQGVPYNEQFF. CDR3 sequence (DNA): TGTGCCAGCAGCTTAGAACAGGGGGTGCCCTACAATGAGCAGTTCTTC.

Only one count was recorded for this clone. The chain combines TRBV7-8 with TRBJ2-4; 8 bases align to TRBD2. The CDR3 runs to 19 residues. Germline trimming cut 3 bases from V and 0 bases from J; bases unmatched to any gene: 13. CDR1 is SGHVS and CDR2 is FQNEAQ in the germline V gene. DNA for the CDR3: TGTGCCAGCAGCTTTTACGGGGGGGTGGGGGGCATAGCCAAAAACATTCAGTACTTC. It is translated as CASSFYGGVGGIAKNIQYF. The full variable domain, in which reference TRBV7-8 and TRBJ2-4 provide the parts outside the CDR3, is GAGVSQSPRYKVAKRGQDVALRCDPISGHVSLFWYQQALGQGPEFLTYFQNEAQLDKSGLPSDRFFAERPEGSVSTLKIQRTQQEDSAVYLCASSFYGGVGGIAKNIQYFGAGTRLSVL.

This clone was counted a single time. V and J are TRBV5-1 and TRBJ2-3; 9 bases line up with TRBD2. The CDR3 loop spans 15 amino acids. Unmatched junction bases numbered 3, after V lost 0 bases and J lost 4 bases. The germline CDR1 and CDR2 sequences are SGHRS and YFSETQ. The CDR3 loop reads CASSLVAGDADTQYF. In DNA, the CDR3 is TGCGCCAGCAGCTTGGTAGCGGGAGACGCAGATACGCAGTATTTT.

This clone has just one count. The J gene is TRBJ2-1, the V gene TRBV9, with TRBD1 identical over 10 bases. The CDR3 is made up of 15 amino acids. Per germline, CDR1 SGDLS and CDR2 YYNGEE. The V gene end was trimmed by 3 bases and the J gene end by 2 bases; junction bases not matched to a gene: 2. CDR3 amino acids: CASSETGGTYNEQFF. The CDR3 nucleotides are TGTGCCAGCAGCGAGACAGGGGGCACCTACAATGAGCAGTTCTTC.

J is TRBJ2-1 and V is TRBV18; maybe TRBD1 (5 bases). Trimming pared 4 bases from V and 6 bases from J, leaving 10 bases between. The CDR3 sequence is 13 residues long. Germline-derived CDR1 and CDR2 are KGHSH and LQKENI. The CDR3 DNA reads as TGTGCCAGCTCACAAGGGGCTGGCAATGAGCAGTTCTTC. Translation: CASSQGAGNEQFF. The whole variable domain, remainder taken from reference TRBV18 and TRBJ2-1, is NAGVMQNPRHLVRRRGQEARLRCSPMKGHSHVYWYRQLPEEGLKFMVYLQKENIIDESGMPKERFSAEFPKEGPSILRIQQVVRGDSAAYFCASSQGAGNEQFFGPGTRLTVL.

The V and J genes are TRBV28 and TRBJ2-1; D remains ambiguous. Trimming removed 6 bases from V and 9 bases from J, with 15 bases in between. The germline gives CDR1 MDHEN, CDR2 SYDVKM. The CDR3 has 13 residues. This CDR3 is CASSPGGRVEQFF. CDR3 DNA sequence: TGTGCCAGCAGCCCCGGTGGCCGGGTTGAGCAGTTCTTC. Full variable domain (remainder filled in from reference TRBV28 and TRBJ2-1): DVKVTQSSRYLVKRTGEKVFLECVQDMDHENMFWYRQDPGLGLRLIYFSYDVKMKEKGDIPEGYSVSREKKERFSLILESASTNQTSMYLCASSPGGRVEQFFGPGTRLTVL.

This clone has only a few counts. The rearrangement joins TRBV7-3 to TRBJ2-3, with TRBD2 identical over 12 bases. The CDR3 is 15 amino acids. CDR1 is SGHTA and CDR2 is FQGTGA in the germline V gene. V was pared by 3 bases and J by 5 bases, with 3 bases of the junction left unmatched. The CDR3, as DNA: TGTGCCAGCAGCTTGACTAGCGGGAGAGGAGATACGCAGTATTTT. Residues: CASSLTSGRGDTQYF.

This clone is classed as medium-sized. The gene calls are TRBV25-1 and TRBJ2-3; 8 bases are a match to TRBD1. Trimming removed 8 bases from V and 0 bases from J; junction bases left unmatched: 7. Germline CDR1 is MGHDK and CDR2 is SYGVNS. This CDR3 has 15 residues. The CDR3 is CASGETGASTDTQYF. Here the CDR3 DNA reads TGTGCCAGCGGGGAGACAGGGGCTAGCACAGATACGCAGTATTTT.

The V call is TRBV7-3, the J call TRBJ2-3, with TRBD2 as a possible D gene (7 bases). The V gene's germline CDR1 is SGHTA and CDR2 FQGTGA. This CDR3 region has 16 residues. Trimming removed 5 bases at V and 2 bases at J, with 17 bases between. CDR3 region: CASSRGGGSFTDTQYF. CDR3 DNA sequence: TGTGCCAGCAGCCGAGGGGGGGGCAGTTTCACAGATACGCAGTATTTT.

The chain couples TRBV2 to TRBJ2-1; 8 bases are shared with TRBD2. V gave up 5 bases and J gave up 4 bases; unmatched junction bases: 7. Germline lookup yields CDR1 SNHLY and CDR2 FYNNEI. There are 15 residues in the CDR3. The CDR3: CASSYIAGSYNEQFF. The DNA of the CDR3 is TGTGCCAGCAGTTATATAGCGGGATCATACAATGAGCAGTTCTTC.

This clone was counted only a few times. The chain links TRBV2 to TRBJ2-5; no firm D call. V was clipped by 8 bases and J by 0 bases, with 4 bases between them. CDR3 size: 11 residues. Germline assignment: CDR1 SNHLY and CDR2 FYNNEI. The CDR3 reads CASEYQETQYF. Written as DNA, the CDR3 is TGTGCCAGCGAGTACCAAGAGACCCAGTACTTC.

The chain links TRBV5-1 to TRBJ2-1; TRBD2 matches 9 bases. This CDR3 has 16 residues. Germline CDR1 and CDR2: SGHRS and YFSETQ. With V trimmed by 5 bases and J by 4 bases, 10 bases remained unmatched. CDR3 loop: CASSAGGRGPYNEQFF. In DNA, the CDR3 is TGCGCCAGCAGTGCGGGCGGGAGGGGGCCGTACAATGAGCAGTTCTTC.

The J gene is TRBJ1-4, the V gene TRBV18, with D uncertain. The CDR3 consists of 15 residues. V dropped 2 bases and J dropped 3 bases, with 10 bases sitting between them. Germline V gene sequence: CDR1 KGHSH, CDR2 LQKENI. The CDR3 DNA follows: TGTGCCAGCTCACCATTAATGGAGGCTAATGAAAAACTGTTTTTT. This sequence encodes CASSPLMEANEKLFF. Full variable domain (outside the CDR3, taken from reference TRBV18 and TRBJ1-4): NAGVMQNPRHLVRRRGQEARLRCSPMKGHSHVYWYRQLPEEGLKFMVYLQKENIIDESGMPKERFSAEFPKEGPSILRIQQVVRGDSAAYFCASSPLMEANEKLFFGSGTQLSVL.

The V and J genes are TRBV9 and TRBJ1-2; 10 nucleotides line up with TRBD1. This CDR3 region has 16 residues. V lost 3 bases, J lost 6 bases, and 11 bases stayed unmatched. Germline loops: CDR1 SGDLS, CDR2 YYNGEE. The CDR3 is CASSARYRDRGDGYTF. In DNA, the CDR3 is TGTGCCAGCAGCGCAAGGTACCGGGACAGGGGTGATGGCTACACCTTC.

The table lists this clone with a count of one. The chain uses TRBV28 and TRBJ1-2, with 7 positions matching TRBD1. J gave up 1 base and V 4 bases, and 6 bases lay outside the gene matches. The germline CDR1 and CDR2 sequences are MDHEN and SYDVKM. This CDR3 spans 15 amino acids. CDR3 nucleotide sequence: TGTGCCAGCAGTTCGCCACAGGGGCGTAACTATGGCTACACCTTC. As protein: CASSSPQGRNYGYTF.

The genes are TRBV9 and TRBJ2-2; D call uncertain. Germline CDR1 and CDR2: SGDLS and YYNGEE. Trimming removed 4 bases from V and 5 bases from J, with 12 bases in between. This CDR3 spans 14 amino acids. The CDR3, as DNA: TGTGCCAGCAGCCCCATCCCGGAGACCGGGGAGCTGTTTTTT. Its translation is CASSPIPETGELFF.

This chain's CDR3 is CASSISGPYNEQFF. DNA of the CDR3: TGTGCCAGTAGTATTAGCGGTCCCTACAATGAGCAGTTCTTC. V gene TRBV19 combines with J gene TRBJ2-1; perhaps TRBD2 as D (6 bases). CDR3 length: 14 residues. CDR1 and CDR2 from the germline V gene are LNHDA and SQIVND (reference sequence). The germline V and J ends were trimmed by 3 bases and 2 bases, with 8 bases remaining between them.

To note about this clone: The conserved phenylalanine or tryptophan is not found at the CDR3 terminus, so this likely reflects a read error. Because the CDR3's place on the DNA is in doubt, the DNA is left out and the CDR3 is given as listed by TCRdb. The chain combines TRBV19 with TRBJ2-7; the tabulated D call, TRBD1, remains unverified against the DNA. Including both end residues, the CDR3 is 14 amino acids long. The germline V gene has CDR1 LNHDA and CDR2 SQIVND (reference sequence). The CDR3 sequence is CASSTLGQGSGLAL.

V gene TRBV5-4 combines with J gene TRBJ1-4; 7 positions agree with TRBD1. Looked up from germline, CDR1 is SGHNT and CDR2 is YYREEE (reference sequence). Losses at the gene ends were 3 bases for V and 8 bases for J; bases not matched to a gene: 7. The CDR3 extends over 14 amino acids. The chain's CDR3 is CASSSTGVKEKLFF. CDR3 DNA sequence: TGTGCCAGCAGCTCAACAGGGGTTAAAGAAAAACTGTTTTTT.

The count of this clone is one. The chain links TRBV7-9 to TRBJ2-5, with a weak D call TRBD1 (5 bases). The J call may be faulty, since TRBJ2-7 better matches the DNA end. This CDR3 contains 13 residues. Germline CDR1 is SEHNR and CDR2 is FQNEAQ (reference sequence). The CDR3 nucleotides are TGTGCCAGCAGCTTCCCAGGGTTCCACGAGCAGTACTTC. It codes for CASSFPGFHEQYF.

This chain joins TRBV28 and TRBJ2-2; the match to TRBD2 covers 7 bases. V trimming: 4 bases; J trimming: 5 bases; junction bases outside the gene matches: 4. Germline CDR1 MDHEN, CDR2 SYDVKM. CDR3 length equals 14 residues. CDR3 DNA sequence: TGTGCCAGCAGTTCCCTGGGGGGGACCGGGGAGCTGTTTTTT. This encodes CASSSLGGTGELFF. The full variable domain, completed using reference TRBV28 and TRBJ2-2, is DVKVTQSSRYLVKRTGEKVFLECVQDMDHENMFWYRQDPGLGLRLIYFSYDVKMKEKGDIPEGYSVSREKKERFSLILESASTNQTSMYLCASSSLGGTGELFFGEGSRLTVL.

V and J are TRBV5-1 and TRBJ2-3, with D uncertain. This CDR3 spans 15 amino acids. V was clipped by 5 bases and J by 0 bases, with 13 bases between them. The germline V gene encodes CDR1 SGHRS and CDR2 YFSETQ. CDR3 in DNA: TGCGCCAGCAGACCGCTAGAACTTAGCACAGATACGCAGTATTTT. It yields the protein CASRPLELSTDTQYF.

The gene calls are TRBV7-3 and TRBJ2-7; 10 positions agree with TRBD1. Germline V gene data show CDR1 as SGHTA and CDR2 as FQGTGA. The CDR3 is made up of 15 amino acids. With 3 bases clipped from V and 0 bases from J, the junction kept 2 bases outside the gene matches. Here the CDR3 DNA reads TGTGCCAGCAGCTTCGGACAGGGGGGCTCCTACGAGCAGTACTTC. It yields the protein CASSFGQGGSYEQYF.